The TCR beta chain described here comes from a study of metastatic and nonmetastatic thyroid tumors. Trimming cost V 10 bases and J 5 bases, with 24 bases left between them. This CDR3 is 15 amino acids long. Germline CDR1 is MDHEN and CDR2 is SYDVKM. Each patient came to thyroid surgery without any prior treatment (of any kind). This clone has a handful of counts. TCRdb called clones again from the PCR reads with MiXCR. The repertoire holds about 33,000 clones, over 15% seen once, with under 15% in the top ten. The sequencing input was blood. The chain links TRBV28 to TRBJ2-7; D gene uncertain. The TCR originated in a male donor with papillary thyroid cancer or a benign thyroid nodule (not recorded which). Some clones in this sample may be carry-over from other donors' samples. The CDR3 spells CAIGEDGSDVNEQYF. The CDR3 DNA reads TGTGCCATCGGTGAGGACGGCAGCGACGTGAACGAGCAGTACTTC.